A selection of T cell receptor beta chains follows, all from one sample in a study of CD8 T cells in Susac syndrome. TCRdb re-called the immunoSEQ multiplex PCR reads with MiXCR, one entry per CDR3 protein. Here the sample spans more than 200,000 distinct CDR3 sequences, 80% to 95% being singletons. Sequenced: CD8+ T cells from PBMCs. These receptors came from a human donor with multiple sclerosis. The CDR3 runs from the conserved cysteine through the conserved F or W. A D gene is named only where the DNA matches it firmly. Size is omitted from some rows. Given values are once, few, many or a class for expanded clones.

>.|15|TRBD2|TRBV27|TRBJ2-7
TGTGCCAGCAGTACCCCGTGGGGGGGGACCTACGAGCAGTACTTC
CASSTPWGGTYEQYF
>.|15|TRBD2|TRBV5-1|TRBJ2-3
TGCGCCAGCAGCCTATGGACTAGCGACACAGATACGCAGTATTTT
CASSLWTSDTDTQYF
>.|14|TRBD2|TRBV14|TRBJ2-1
TGTGCCAGCCAGACTAGCGGGAACCACAATGAGCAGTTCTTC
CASQTSGNHNEQFF
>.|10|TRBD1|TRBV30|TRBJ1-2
TGTGCGGGGACAGGGAATGGCTACACCTTC
CAGTGNGYTF
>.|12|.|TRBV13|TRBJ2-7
TGTGCCAGCAGCTCAACAGGTCCCGAGCAGTACTTC
CASSSTGPEQYF
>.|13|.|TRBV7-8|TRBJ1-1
TGTGCCAGCAGCTTAGAGGAAGGCACTGAAGCTTTCTTT
CASSLEEGTEAFF
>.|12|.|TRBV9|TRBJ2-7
TGTGCCAGCAGCGTGGACCAGGGTGAGCAGTACTTC
CASSVDQGEQYF
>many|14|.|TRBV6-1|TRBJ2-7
TGTGCCAGCAGCTACGGGCCGGGAGACTACGAGCAGTACTTC
CASSYGPGDYEQYF
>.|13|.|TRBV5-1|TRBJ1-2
TGCGCCAGCAGCCGCGCGAAGAACTATGGCTACACCTTC
CASSRAKNYGYTF
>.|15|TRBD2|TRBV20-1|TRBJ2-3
TGCAGTGCTCCAAGACTAGCGGGAGGGTTCGATACGCAGTATTTT
CSAPRLAGGFDTQYF
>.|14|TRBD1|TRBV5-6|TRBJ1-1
TGTGCCAGCAACCTAACCCCAGGGGGCACTGAAGCTTTCTTT
CASNLTPGGTEAFF
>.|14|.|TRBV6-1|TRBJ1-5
TGTGCCACAACCACGGGGGACATAAATCAGCCCCAGCATTTT
CATTTGDINQPQHF
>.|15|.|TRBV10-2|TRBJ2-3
TGCGCCAGCGATGATGTGTTCTCTGGCACAGATACGCAGTATTTT
CASDDVFSGTDTQYF
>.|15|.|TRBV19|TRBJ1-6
TGTGCCAGTAGTATCGAGAGCTCCTATAATTCACCCCTCCACTTT
CASSIESSYNSPLHF
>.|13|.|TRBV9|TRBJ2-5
TGTGCCAGCAGCGTCGGGTATCAAGAGACCCAGTACTTC
CASSVGYQETQYF
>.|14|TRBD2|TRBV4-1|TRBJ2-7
TGCGCCAGCAGCCCCCCTAGCGGGTACTACGAGCAGTACTTC
CASSPPSGYYEQYF
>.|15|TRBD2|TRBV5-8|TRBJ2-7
TGTGCCAGCAGCTCGACGGGACTAGCTCCCAACGAGCAGTACTTC
CASSSTGLAPNEQYF
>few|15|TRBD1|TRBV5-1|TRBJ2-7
TGCGCCAGCAGCGAGGGGACAGCGAGCTCCTACGAGCAGTACTTC
CASSEGTASSYEQYF
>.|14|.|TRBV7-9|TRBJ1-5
TGTGCCAGCAGTGAACTTGGGAGCAATCAGCCCCAGCATTTT
CASSELGSNQPQHF
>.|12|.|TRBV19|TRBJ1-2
TGTGCCAGTAGCGGGGGTATGGGCGGCTACACCTTC
CASSGGMGGYTF
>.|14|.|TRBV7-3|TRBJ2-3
TGTGCCAGCAGCTTCGGCTACTCCACAGATACGCAGTATTTT
CASSFGYSTDTQYF
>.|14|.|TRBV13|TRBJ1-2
TGTGCCAGCAGCTCCTGGACCGAGGACTATGGCTACACCTTC
CASSSWTEDYGYTF
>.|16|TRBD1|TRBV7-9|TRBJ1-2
TGTGCCAGCATGCCCACAGGGGGCGTCTCCCGCCCGGGTGAGGCCTTC
CASMPTGGVSRPGEAF
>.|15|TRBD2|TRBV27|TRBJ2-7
TGTGCCAGCAGTTTAGCGCTAGCGGGAGCCTCCGAGCAGTACTTC
CASSLALAGASEQYF
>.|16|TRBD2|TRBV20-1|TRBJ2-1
TGCAGTGCTAGAGAGACTAGCGGGGCACCCTACAATGAGCAGTTCTTC
CSARETSGAPYNEQFF
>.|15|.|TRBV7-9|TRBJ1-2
TGTGCCAGCAGCTACCATTCACAGGGAGACTATGGCTACACCTTC
CASSYHSQGDYGYTF
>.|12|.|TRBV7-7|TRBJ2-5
TGTGCTAGCAGCTTTGGCTCGGGGACCCAGTACTTC
CASSFGSGTQYF
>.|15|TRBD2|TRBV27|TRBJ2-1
TGTGCCAGCAGCTTCGGGAGCGGGGGGGCGAGTGAGCAGTTCTTC
CASSFGSGGASEQFF
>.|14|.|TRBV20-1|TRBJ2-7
TGCAGTGCTAGTAGGCAGGAGAGCTCCTACGAGCAGTACTTC
CSASRQESSYEQYF
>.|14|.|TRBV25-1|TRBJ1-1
TGTGCCAGCCCTCCCTGGACAGTGAACACTGAAGCTTTCTTT
CASPPWTVNTEAFF
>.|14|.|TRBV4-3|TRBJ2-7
TGCGCCAGCAGCCAAGAGAGTGCGGATTCCGAGCAGTACTTC
CASSQESADSEQYF
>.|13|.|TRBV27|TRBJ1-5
TGTGCCAGCAGTCAGACTACCAATCAGCCCCAGCATTTT
CASSQTTNQPQHF